The 12 T cell receptor beta chains below come from one sample, sequenced in a study of tumor-infiltrating lymphocytes in localized non-small cell lung cancer. Method: immunoSEQ multiplex PCR; TCRdb's copy keeps in-frame clones and lacks some. This sample has more than 3,000 clones, with roughly two fifths found just once. The sample was uninvolved lung tissue not adjacent to the tumor. These receptors originate from a human donor with non-small cell lung cancer.

This clone is classed as medium-sized. V is TRBV29-1 and J is TRBJ1-1, with D uncertain. This CDR3 spans 11 amino acids. V shed 6 bases and J shed 8 bases, with 13 bases lying between them. Germline CDR1 is SQVTM and CDR2 is ANQGSEA. Written as DNA, the CDR3 is TGCAGCGTGGTGGACGGCCGGGAAGCTTTCTTT. This encodes CSVVDGREAFF. The full variable domain, in which reference TRBV29-1 and TRBJ1-1 provide the parts outside the CDR3, is SAVISQKPSRDICQRGTSLTIQCQVDSQVTMMFWYRQQPGQSLTLIATANQGSEATYESGFVIDKFPISRPNLTFSTLTVSNMSPEDSSIYLCSVVDGREAFFGQGTRLTVV.

CDR3 residues: CASRRDSFSYEQYV. CDR3 DNA: TGCGCCAGCAGACGAGACAGTTTTTCCTACGAGCAGTACGTC. The J gene is TRBJ2-7, the V gene TRBV5-1; D possibly corresponds to TRBD1 (5 bases). Trimming shortened V by 5 bases and J by 1 base, and 13 bases separated the two germline ends. The V gene's germline CDR1 is SGHRS and CDR2 YFSETQ. The CDR3 length is 14 residues.

This chain uses TRBV6-1 with TRBJ1-5, with 10 positions matching TRBD1. Germline assignment: CDR1 MNHNS and CDR2 SASEGT. CDR3 size: 14 residues. V gave up 7 bases and J gave up 7 bases; unmatched junction bases: 7. CDR3 in DNA: TGTGCCAGCACCCGAGGACAGGGGGGGCAGCCCCAGCATTTT. It translates to CASTRGQGGQPQHF.

The V call is TRBV28, the J call TRBJ1-6; maybe TRBD1 (6 bases). The V gene lost 3 bases and the J gene lost 11 bases, with 17 bases spanning the gap. CDR1 is MDHEN and CDR2 is SYDVKM in the germline V gene. This CDR3 is 15 amino acids long. The CDR3 DNA reads TGTGCCAGCAGTTTCGAAACTACAGGGATGCCACCCCTCCACTTT. This translates into CASSFETTGMPPLHF. Combining the CDR3 with reference TRBV28 and TRBJ1-6 gives the whole variable domain DVKVTQSSRYLVKRTGEKVFLECVQDMDHENMFWYRQDPGLGLRLIYFSYDVKMKEKGDIPEGYSVSREKKERFSLILESASTNQTSMYLCASSFETTGMPPLHFGNGTRLTVT.

By frequency in the sample, this clone is medium-sized. The CDR3: CASSQDQGRGLGTDTQYF. The CDR3 nucleotides read TGTGCCAGCAGCCAAGATCAAGGCAGGGGATTGGGCACAGATACGCAGTATTTT. This chain joins TRBV4-2 and TRBJ2-3; tentatively, D is TRBD1 (6 bases). V dropped 0 bases and J dropped 1 base, with 17 bases sitting between them. Germline values: CDR1 LGHNA, CDR2 YNFKEQ. The CDR3 totals 18 residues.

This clone has only a few counts. The rearrangement links TRBV27 to TRBJ2-1; D unclear. This CDR3 is 12 amino acids long. Germline assignment: CDR1 MNHEY and CDR2 SMNVEV (reference sequence). Trimming removed 6 bases from V and 13 bases from J, with 16 bases in between. In nucleotides, the CDR3 is TGTGCCAGCAGCCCAACGGCAGCAACTCAGTTCTTC. Its protein is CASSPTAATQFF.

This clone was detected only a few times. This rearrangement joins TRBV5-1 to TRBJ1-2; perhaps TRBD1 as D (6 bases). Trimming took off 0 bases at V and 7 bases at J, with 22 bases between the two ends. The CDR3 has 17 amino acids. The germline V gene has CDR1 SGHRS and CDR2 YFSETQ. The CDR3 here is CASSLEPGAMSKGGYTF. For the CDR3, the DNA is TGCGCCAGCAGCTTGGAGCCGGGGGCGATGTCTAAGGGTGGCTACACCTTC.

This clone was counted only a few times. The rearrangement joins TRBV30 to TRBJ1-2; weak D call: TRBD1 (6 bases). The CDR3 is 15 residues long. The V and J ends lost 2 bases and 3 bases respectively, with 16 bases between them. Germline CDR1 GTSNPN, CDR2 SVGIG (reference sequence). CDR3 loop: CAWSSLAGGHYGYTF. CDR3 in DNA: TGTGCCTGGAGTTCGCTAGCCGGGGGCCACTATGGCTACACCTTC.

The rearrangement joins TRBV14 to TRBJ2-7, with D maybe TRBD2 (6 bases). The CDR3 consists of 13 residues. V was pared by 0 bases and J by 6 bases, with 9 bases between. Germline loops: CDR1 SGHDN, CDR2 FVKESK. CDR3 region: CASSQDRRGEQYF. CDR3 DNA: TGTGCCAGCAGCCAAGATCGGCGGGGCGAGCAGTACTTC.

The V and J genes are TRBV27 and TRBJ2-5; 9 positions match TRBD2. Germline V gene sequence: CDR1 MNHEY, CDR2 SMNVEV (reference sequence). The junction had 13 bases not matched to a gene; V was cut back by 5 bases and J by 6 bases. The CDR3 has 16 amino acids. CDR3 sequence: CASSPGRASGEKTQYF. Written as DNA, the CDR3 is TGTGCCAGCAGTCCAGGGCGGGCTAGCGGGGAGAAGACCCAGTACTTC.

This clone was counted between two and nine times. The V and J genes are TRBV29-1 and TRBJ2-7; D may be TRBD2 (6 bases). CDR1 is SQVTM and CDR2 is ANQGSEA in the germline V gene. This CDR3 is built from 14 residues. The V and J ends lost 5 bases and 2 bases respectively, with 16 bases between them. The CDR3 here is CSVYTGTSTYEQYF. The CDR3 region has the DNA TGCAGCGTTTACACCGGGACTTCTACCTACGAGCAGTACTTC.

This rearrangement joins TRBV27 to TRBJ1-2; 8 nucleotides agree with TRBD1. This CDR3 spans 19 amino acids. Germline V gene sequence: CDR1 MNHEY, CDR2 SMNVEV (reference sequence). The ends lost 4 bases at V and 2 bases at J; junction bases unmatched: 18. The CDR3 spells CASSSIFTLGTGANYGYTF. The CDR3 DNA reads as TGTGCCAGCAGTTCCATCTTTACGCTCGGGACAGGAGCAAACTATGGCTACACCTTC.